The T cell receptor (beta chain) described here comes from a study of blood T cell repertoires in COVID-19. Study-level information: Acute and convalescent COVID-19 specimens originated in the United States, Italy and Spain. PBMCs, B-cell-depleted T cells, or T cells were the source of the cDNA or gDNA that made up the material.

Authors' analysis steps: From reference gene primer amplification, estimates of nucleated cell counts were derived. TCRdb keeps only in-frame clones here, not all; method: immunoSEQ multiplex PCR. The DNA gave D and trimming, while V, J and clone size come from that table. This repertoire shows around 180,000 clones, 88% found once; its top ten account for more than 25%. Germline V gene lookup returns CDR1 LGHDT and CDR2 YNNKEL (reference sequence). Trimming cost V 5 bases and J 8 bases, with 13 bases left between them. CDR3 length: 14 amino acids. The J gene is TRBJ1-6, the V gene TRBV3-1 (or the pseudogene TRBV3-2), with D tentatively TRBD1 (6 bases). The sequencing sample was made of peripheral blood. The sequence derives from a man aged 55 to 70 with acute or convalescent COVID-19. The CDR3, as DNA: TGTGCCAGCAGCGAGGGACAATCGGATTCACCCCTCCACTTT. This encodes CASSEGQSDSPLHF.